A single sample gave rise to the 10 T cell receptor beta chains below, sequenced in a study of blood T cell repertoires in COVID-19. This table comes from immunoSEQ multiplex PCR, and its TCRdb copy is limited to in-frame clones, with some not included. This table holds about 54,000 clones, around 83% found once. The sequencing input was peripheral blood. These receptors were obtained from a woman aged 60 to 75 with acute or convalescent COVID-19.

This rearrangement joins TRBV30 to TRBJ2-5; weak D call: TRBD2 (5 bases). Trimming took off 0 bases at V and 1 base at J, with 12 bases between the two ends. This CDR3 is built from 15 residues. Germline V gives CDR1 GTSNPN, CDR2 SVGIG (reference sequence). The CDR3 DNA is TGTGCCTGGAGTGTACTTGGGAGTCCCCAAGAGACCCAGTACTTC. Encoded protein: CAWSVLGSPQETQYF.

The table lists this clone with a count of one. V gene TRBV23-1 combines with J gene TRBJ1-1, with 7 bases lining up with TRBD1. TRBV23-1 belongs to the ORF category, with a function that is uncertain. V trimming: 8 bases; J trimming: 0 bases; junction bases outside the gene matches: 6. This CDR3 spans 14 amino acids. The chain's CDR3 is CASFSGGLNTEAFF. DNA of the CDR3: TGCGCCAGCTTCTCAGGGGGTTTGAACACTGAAGCTTTCTTT.

J is TRBJ1-3 and V is TRBV6-6; D remains ambiguous. The CDR3 length is 13 residues. From germline, CDR1 is MNHNY and CDR2 SVGAGI (reference sequence). Trimming pared 6 bases from V and 4 bases from J, leaving 10 bases between. CDR3 nucleotides: TGTGCCAGCAGGCACAGAGCAGGAAACACCATATATTTT. It is translated as CASRHRAGNTIYF.

This chain joins TRBV6-5 and TRBJ1-1; TRBD1 matches 7 bases. This CDR3 is built from 15 residues. The ends lost 5 bases at V and 5 bases at J; junction bases unmatched: 11. The germline V gene encodes CDR1 MNHEY and CDR2 SVGAGI. The CDR3 protein is CASSHNRGGWTEAFF. In DNA, the CDR3 is TGTGCCAGCAGTCACAACAGGGGTGGGTGGACTGAAGCTTTCTTT.

CDR3 region: CASSLSGVSYNEQFF. CDR3 nucleotides: TGTGCCAGCAGCTTAAGCGGGGTCTCCTACAATGAGCAGTTCTTC. The rearrangement joins TRBV3-1 (or the pseudogene TRBV3-2) to TRBJ2-1; 7 bases match TRBD2. Trimming cost V 5 bases and J 0 bases; bases outside gene matches: 4. CDR1 LGHDT and CDR2 YNNKEL come from the germline V gene (reference sequence). CDR3 size: 15 residues.

The rearrangement uses TRBV28 and TRBJ2-5; 8 bases fit TRBD2. The germline CDR1 and CDR2 sequences are MDHEN and SYDVKM. The CDR3 covers 15 residues. Trimming cost V 6 bases and J 4 bases; bases outside gene matches: 10. DNA of the CDR3: TGTGCCAGCAGCACCCCCACTAGCGGACTAGAGACCCAGTACTTC. Amino acid sequence: CASSTPTSGLETQYF.

The chain uses TRBV10-3 and TRBJ2-7; TRBD1 aligns across 10 bases. V gave up 3 bases and J gave up 4 bases; unmatched junction bases: 3. The CDR3 covers 14 residues. Germline V gene sequence: CDR1 ENHRY, CDR2 SYGVKD. For the CDR3, the DNA is TGTGCCATCAGTGACGGACAGGGGGTTTACGAGCAGTACTTC. Its translation: CAISDGQGVYEQYF.

The CDR3 DNA is TGCGCCAGCAGCTTGGATAGGGGCCATGGCTACACCTTC. Translation gives CASSLDRGHGYTF. This chain links TRBV5-1 with TRBJ1-2; the D gene is possibly TRBD1 (5 bases). V gave up 0 bases and J gave up 6 bases, with 9 bases separating them. The germline V gene encodes CDR1 SGHRS and CDR2 YFSETQ. The CDR3 runs to 13 residues.

CDR3: CASSPPPTGGRETQYF. CDR3 in DNA: TGTGCCAGCTCACCACCGCCGACAGGGGGTAGGGAGACCCAGTACTTC. The J gene is TRBJ2-5, the V gene TRBV18; 9 nucleotides agree with TRBD1. V lost 0 bases to trimming and J lost 5 bases; unmatched junction nucleotides: 7. Germline assignment: CDR1 KGHSH and CDR2 LQKENI. The CDR3 is 16 residues long.

The chain uses TRBV28 and TRBJ1-6; no firm D call. Germline V gene data show CDR1 as MDHEN and CDR2 as SYDVKM. The germline V and J ends were trimmed by 4 bases and 10 bases, with 5 bases remaining between them. CDR3 length: 11 amino acids. The CDR3 region has the DNA TGTGCCAGCAGTTCAGTCTCACCCCTCCACTTT. Amino acids: CASSSVSPLHF.